Listed below are T cell receptor beta chains from one sample, sequenced in a study of T cells in Graves' hyperthyroidism and ophthalmopathy. TCRdb re-derived calls from the multiplex PCR reads in MiXCR, one entry per CDR3 protein. The sample records about 380,000 distinct CDR3 sequences, about 15% being singletons. The sequenced sample was blood. The receptors were gathered from a woman aged 55-75 years with Graves' hyperthyroidism. Each CDR3 is given with its conserved first and last residue. Each record gives: clone size, J gene, D gene, V gene, CDR3 DNA, CDR3 protein. The D gene is left open where the match is weak. Clone size is stated in some rows and not others, as once, few, many or a class when expanded.

- | TRBJ2-1 | TRBD2 | TRBV10-3 | TGTGCCATCAGTGCTAGCGGGCATTCCTACAATGAGCAGTTCTTC | CAISASGHSYNEQFF
- | TRBJ1-1 | TRBD1 | TRBV4-2 | TGTGCCAGCAGCCAAGATTATAAGGGGGCTGGCACTGAAGCTTTCTTT | CASSQDYKGAGTEAFF
- | TRBJ2-7 | - | TRBV11-2 | TGTGCCAGCAGCTTATCACCCCACGAGCAGTACTTC | CASSLSPHEQYF
- | TRBJ2-5 | - | TRBV5-1 | TGCGCCAGCAGCGCCGGGGGCCGGGAGACCCAGTACTTC | CASSAGGRETQYF
many | TRBJ2-1 | - | TRBV2 | TGTGCCAGCAGTGATCTCCAGGGAAATGAGCAGTTCTTC | CASSDLQGNEQFF
many | TRBJ2-7 | - | TRBV28 | TGTGCCAGCAGTTTGGAAGGGTTTAGCTCCTACGAGCAGTACTTC | CASSLEGFSSYEQYF
many | TRBJ1-1 | - | TRBV30 | TGTGCCTGGAACAGGGTGGCCACTGAAGCTTTCTTT | CAWNRVATEAFF
- | TRBJ1-3 | - | TRBV5-1 | TGCGCCAGCAGGAGAAGTGGAGGGAGCTCTGGAGACACCATATATTTT | CASRRSGGSSGDTIYF
few | TRBJ2-1 | - | TRBV27 | TGTGCCAGCAGACCCGGGACAGCGGGCCATGAGCAGTTCTTC | CASRPGTAGHEQFF
few | TRBJ1-1 | - | TRBV30 | TGTGCCTGGAGTGTGCGAACCGGTCGTGCCACTGAAGCTTTCTTT | CAWSVRTGRATEAFF
many | TRBJ2-7 | - | TRBV28 | TGTGCCAGCAGTTCCGTGGAGCGGAGCGCCTACGAGCAGTACTTC | CASSSVERSAYEQYF
- | TRBJ2-3 | TRBD2 | TRBV7-3 | TGTGCCAGCAGCCCTCAACTAGCGGGAGGTGTAACAGATACGCAGTATTTT | CASSPQLAGGVTDTQYF
many | TRBJ1-1 | - | TRBV7-9 | TGTGCCAGCAGCATAATGGGAATATCGAACACTGAAGCTTTCTTT | CASSIMGISNTEAFF
few | TRBJ2-7 | - | TRBV5-6 | TGTGCCAGCAGCTTGTTCAGCCTTAACTCCTACGAGCAGTACTTC | CASSLFSLNSYEQYF
few | TRBJ1-2 | - | TRBV11-3 | TGTGCCAGCAGAAGGGACAACGGGGATGGCTACACCTTC | CASRRDNGDGYTF
many | TRBJ2-2 | TRBD2 | TRBV7-3 | TGTGCCAGCAGCTTAATTAGCGGGAGCGGAACCGGGGAGCTGTTTTTT | CASSLISGSGTGELFF
- | TRBJ2-5 | TRBD1 | TRBV9 | TGTGCCAGCAGCGTATGGGACAGGGCGGAGACCCAGTACTTC | CASSVWDRAETQYF
few | TRBJ1-5 | - | TRBV12-5 | TGTGCTAGTGGTTTGTGGCAAAATAGCAATCAGCCCCAGCATTTT | CASGLWQNSNQPQHF
many | TRBJ1-6 | - | TRBV27 | TGTGCCAGCAGGGACAGCTCCTATAATTCACCCCTCCACTTT | CASRDSSYNSPLHF